This T cell receptor beta chain was recovered during a study of type 1 regulatory T cells (dated by TCRdb to about 2021). A note on the overall study: The study characterized an in vitro protocol that generated a Tr1-enriched, alloantigen-specific CD4 T cell product named T-allo10. T-allo10 was under clinical evaluation in patients with hematological malignancies receiving allogeneic hematopoietic stem cell transplantation.

Broad study findings and their caveats: A more restricted TCR repertoire was observed in Tr1 cells than in non-Tr1 cells, and this restriction was interpreted in the study as alloantigen-induced clonal expansion.

After removal of 1 base from V and 5 bases from J, the junction retains 7 bases not matched to a gene. The CDR3 spans 16 residues, from the cysteine through the phenylalanine. Only the CDR3 portion is preserved as DNA: 48 bases, with reading frame beginning at the first base. The CDR1 and CDR2 encoded by the germline V gene are MGHRA and YSYEKL. Sequenced using an Illumina MiSeq. The raw public reads went through TCRdb reprocessing: fastp at Q25, MiXCR clone calling, in-frame beta chains kept. Merged by CDR3 protein, the rows form single entries marked with the most common genes and DNA. This sample holds approximately 77,000 distinct CDR3 sequences; less than 25% were observed only once. The top ten clonotypes cover 8.3% of the sample. Note on this clonotype: Its antigen remains undetermined. Base qualities were left out, and no much larger clone turns up one base away.

Recombination joined TRBV4-1 with TRBJ2-5, with 10 central nucleotides matching TRBD2. The clonotype comes from a human donor in good health. The sequenced sample consisted of cultured type 1 regulatory T (Tr1) cells, either the whole culture or a sorted fraction (not recorded which). The label giving this sample's cell subset or site can be read as: type 1 regulatory T cells sorted from the T-allo10 product. The DNA reads as follows: TGCGCCAGCAGCCAAGTCCCGGGGACTAGCGTGGAGACCCAGTACTTC. This sequence encodes CASSQVPGTSVETQYF.